Described below is a single T cell receptor (beta chain) sequence and its context. These data belong to a study of PD-L1 blockade in urothelial cancer. As for the study in general: About nine tenths of the roughly 29 patients were men who had bladder-origin urothelial cancer. At 3 weeks (second dose) and 6 weeks after starting treatment, blood was analyzed. Enrolled patients had been treated previously with 0 to 3 chemotherapy regimens.

Repertoires were generated with immunoSEQ multiplex PCR, while TCRdb's copy carries only in-frame clones and drops some. The sample lists tens of thousands of clones, around 83% occurring once. V lost 4 bases and J lost 5, with 9 bases in between. The CDR3 has 12 residues. Germline CDR1 and CDR2: MDHEN and SYDVKM. This clonotype was sampled from a man between 60 and 75 years old with urothelial cancer. The material was PBMCs, obtained around atezolizumab (anti-PD-L1) treatment. This chain uses TRBV28 with TRBJ2-7; D is undetermined. CDR3 region: CASSWARNEQYF. Here the CDR3 DNA reads TGTGCCAGCAGTTGGGCGCGAAACGAGCAGTACTTC.